What follows are 13 T cell receptor beta chains derived from one specimen sequenced in a study of T-cell reconstitution after alpha-beta-depleted transplantation in children. Unique molecular identifiers were incorporated into the prepared TCRbeta library. In TCRdb, the PCR reads were re-called with MiXCR into one record per CDR3 protein. The sample holds about 400,000 distinct CDR3 sequences, approximately 20% seen once. The sample in question was PBMCs from the stem cell graft donor, obtained from the stem cell graft. The receptors derive from a human donor who donated a stem cell graft to a child with acute myeloid leukemia.

Many counts were recorded for this clonotype. The gene calls are TRBV20-1 and TRBJ1-6; D not resolved. Germline V gene sequence: CDR1 DFQATT, CDR2 SNEGSKA (reference sequence). The CDR3 runs 12 residues. The V end was cut by 0 bases, the J end by 7 bases, with 4 bases between. CDR3: CSARDPNSPLHF. CDR3 DNA: TGCAGTGCTAGAGACCCGAATTCACCCCTCCACTTT.

V gene TRBV5-5 combines with J gene TRBJ1-4; D not resolved. Trimming removed 2 bases at V and 8 bases at J, with 16 bases between. The CDR3 totals 15 residues. Germline V CDR1 and CDR2: SGHKS, YYEKEE (reference sequence). CDR3 in amino acids: CASSLSGAGGEKLFF. Here the CDR3 DNA reads TGTGCCAGCAGCTTATCGGGCGCAGGAGGGGAAAAACTGTTTTTT. Variable domain in full (rest from reference TRBV5-5 and TRBJ1-4): DAGVTQSPTHLIKTRGQQVTLRCSPISGHKSVSWYQQVLGQGPQFIFQYYEKEERGRGNFPDRFSARQFPNYSSELNVNALLLGDSALYLCASSLSGAGGEKLFFGSGTQLSVL.

The rearrangement links TRBV6-1 to TRBJ2-5; no firm D call. The CDR3 covers 14 residues. V shed 2 bases and J shed 3 bases, with 10 bases lying between them. Germline-derived CDR1 and CDR2 are MNHNS and SASEGT. CDR3 nucleotide sequence: TGTGCCAGCAGTGAATTAGTGGGTGAAGAGACCCAGTACTTC. Its translation: CASSELVGEETQYF.

This clonotype was seen more than once but under ten times. The chain recombines TRBV29-1 with TRBJ2-3; tentative D call: TRBD2 (6 bases). Between the trimmed V and J ends, which lost 6 bases and 3 bases, there was a span of 13 bases. Germline CDR1 reads SQVTM; CDR2 reads ANQGSEA. The CDR3 spans 13 residues. Written as DNA, the CDR3 is TGCAGCGTGGCTGACGGGGGTACAGATACGCAGTATTTT. Protein product: CSVADGGTDTQYF.

This clonotype was detected only a few times. CDR3 coding DNA: TGTGCCAGCAGTTTGGGCTGGGGTGAAAAACTGTTTTTT. It yields the protein CASSLGWGEKLFF. This chain links TRBV6-5 with TRBJ1-4; D uncertain. There are 13 residues in the CDR3. The V gene's germline CDR1 is MNHEY and CDR2 SVGAGI. Trimming pared 4 bases from V and 7 bases from J, leaving 10 bases between.

This clonotype was seen a handful of times. This chain joins TRBV5-6 and TRBJ2-7, with D possibly being TRBD1 (8 bases). CDR1 and CDR2 from the germline V gene are SGHDT and YYEEEE. V shed 4 bases and J shed 4 bases, with 15 bases lying between them. This CDR3 contains 14 residues. CDR3 loop: CASSNDRGLYEQYF. The CDR3 coding sequence is TGTGCCAGCAGCAACGACAGGGGACTATACGAGCAGTACTTC. Using reference TRBV5-6 and TRBJ2-7 for the parts outside the CDR3, the full variable domain is DAGVTQSPTHLIKTRGQQVTLRCSPKSGHDTVSWYQQALGQGPQFIFQYYEEEERQRGNFPDRFSGHQFPNYSSELNVNALLLGDSALYLCASSNDRGLYEQYFGPGTRLTVT.

This clonotype was counted ten times or more. This chain uses TRBV20-1 with TRBJ2-1; 12 bases are a match to TRBD1. J gave up 8 bases and V 6 bases, and 2 bases lay outside the gene matches. The CDR3 covers 12 residues. Germline V gene data show CDR1 as DFQATT and CDR2 as SNEGSKA (reference sequence). DNA for the CDR3: TGCAGTGCCTGGGACAGGGGGCATGAGCAGTTCTTC. Amino acids: CSAWDRGHEQFF.

The chain is built from TRBV27 and TRBJ1-1; D is unclear. V was shortened by 3 bases and J by 1 base, with 15 bases between the two germline ends. CDR1 is MNHEY, CDR2 SMNVEV, per germline (reference sequence). This CDR3 has 16 amino acids. The CDR3 DNA reads TGTGCCAGCAGTTTTCTGTTTGAGCGCAAGAACACTGAAGCTTTCTTT. It translates to CASSFLFERKNTEAFF.

This chain uses TRBV5-1 with TRBJ2-1, with TRBD1 matching 10 bases. Looked up from germline, CDR1 is SGHRS and CDR2 is YFSETQ. This CDR3 has 16 amino acids. V shed 5 bases and J 0 bases; nucleotides not matched to a gene: 5. The CDR3 region has the DNA TGCGCCAGCAGGACAGGGGGCGCATACTCCTACAATGAGCAGTTCTTC. Amino acid sequence: CASRTGGAYSYNEQFF.

This clonotype was detected many times. The gene calls are TRBV20-1 and TRBJ2-1; D not resolved. Trimming stripped 6 bases from V and 9 bases from J, with 18 bases between. CDR3 length: 13 residues. CDR1 and CDR2 (germline): DFQATT, SNEGSKA (reference sequence). As DNA, the CDR3 is TGCAGTGCCCGAGCTCCTAAATTGGGTGAGCAGTTCTTC. It is translated as CSARAPKLGEQFF.

As DNA, the CDR3 is TGTGCCAGCAGTTTTCGACAGGGAGCCGGGGAGCTGTTTTTT. Residues: CASSFRQGAGELFF. This sequence joins TRBV6-2 or TRBV6-3 and TRBJ2-2; the match to TRBD1 covers 7 bases. In germline, CDR1 is MNHEY, CDR2 SVGEGT. With V trimmed by 4 bases and J by 6 bases, 5 bases remained unmatched. The CDR3 extends over 14 amino acids.

CDR3: CASSAGQGALNEKLFF. The CDR3 DNA is TGTGCCAGCAGTGCGGGACAGGGGGCCCTAAATGAAAAACTGTTTTTT. The chain carries TRBV6-1 and TRBJ1-4; 12 bases line up with TRBD1. The CDR3 spans 16 residues. Germline lookup yields CDR1 MNHNS and CDR2 SASEGT. J lost 5 bases, V lost 4 bases, and 5 bases had no gene match.

This clonotype came up many times. In DNA form, the CDR3 reads TGCAGTGCTACCGGGAACACCCAAGAGACCCAGTACTTC. It translates to CSATGNTQETQYF. V gene TRBV20-1 combines with J gene TRBJ2-5; D perhaps matches TRBD2 (5 bases). This CDR3 has 13 residues. V was pared by 4 bases and J by 1 base, with 10 bases between. Germline V gives CDR1 DFQATT, CDR2 SNEGSKA (reference sequence).